The 25 T cell receptor beta chains reported below all come from one sample, sequenced in a study of T cell responses to AZD1222 COVID-19 vaccine. The data were produced by immunoSEQ multiplex PCR, yet TCRdb's version contains in-frame clones alone and is incomplete. The sample records about 140,000 clones, over 85% being singletons. The sample in question was peripheral blood, obtained on day 0 of AZD1222 vaccination. These TCRs come from an adult in good health.

The chain uses TRBV24-1 and TRBJ2-1; D is unclear. V was clipped by 9 bases and J by 6 bases, with 14 bases between them. Per germline, CDR1 KGHDR and CDR2 SFDVKD. The CDR3 length is 13 residues. CDR3 amino acids: CATRSQSSNEQFF. The CDR3 DNA sequence: TGTGCCACCCGGAGTCAATCGAGCAATGAGCAGTTCTTC.

The CDR3 loop is CASKFLAGADTQYF. The CDR3 coding sequence is TGTGCCAGCAAATTCCTAGCGGGAGCAGATACGCAGTATTTT. The rearrangement links TRBV7-9 to TRBJ2-3; TRBD2 matches at 10 bases. V trimming: 7 bases; J trimming: 4 bases; junction bases outside the gene matches: 5. Germline V gives CDR1 SEHNR, CDR2 FQNEAQ (reference sequence). The CDR3 is 14 amino acids. The full variable domain, with the rest looked up from reference TRBV7-9 and TRBJ2-3, is DTGVSQNPRHKITKRGQNVTFRCDPISEHNRLYWYRQTLGQGPEFLTYFQNEAQLEKSRLLSDRFSAERPKGSFSTLEIQRTEQGDSAMYLCASKFLAGADTQYFGPGTRLTVL.

The J gene is TRBJ1-3, the V gene TRBV3-1 (or the pseudogene TRBV3-2); D uncertain. CDR3 length: 15 amino acids. Trimming removed 1 base at V and 0 bases at J, with 7 bases between. The germline gives CDR1 LGHDT, CDR2 YNNKEL (reference sequence). The CDR3 is CASSQVTGSGNTIYF. The DNA of the CDR3 is TGTGCCAGCAGCCAAGTAACCGGCTCTGGAAACACCATATATTTT.

This rearrangement joins TRBV5-1 to TRBJ2-7; the D call may be TRBD1 or TRBD2 (5 bases each). CDR3 length: 16 amino acids. V was trimmed by 4 bases and J by 5 bases, leaving 22 bases between them. Per germline, CDR1 SGHRS and CDR2 YFSETQ. The CDR3 nucleotides are TGCGCCAGCAGCCCGACGGTCCGGGACGAAGGAGACGAGCAGTACTTC. It translates to CASSPTVRDEGDEQYF.

The chain employs TRBV20-1 and TRBJ1-1; D is unresolved. Trimming pared 6 bases from V and 4 bases from J, leaving 6 bases between. The germline CDR1 and CDR2 sequences are DFQATT and SNEGSKA (reference sequence). CDR3 length: 10 residues. The chain's CDR3 is CSALGTEAFF. CDR3 DNA sequence: TGCAGTGCGTTGGGCACTGAAGCTTTCTTT.

This clone was seen just once. V usage is TRBV30 and J usage is TRBJ2-3; tentative D call: TRBD2 (7 bases). Germline V lookup: CDR1 GTSNPN, CDR2 SVGIG (reference sequence). Trimming cost V 0 bases and J 3 bases, with 16 bases left between them. The CDR3 spans 16 residues. The CDR3 is CAWSVSAGRGTDTQYF. CDR3 DNA: TGTGCCTGGAGTGTAAGCGCAGGGAGGGGGACAGATACGCAGTATTTT. Together with reference TRBV30 and TRBJ2-3, the CDR3 gives the full variable domain: SQTIHQWPATLVQPVGSPLSLECTVEGTSNPNLYWYRQAAGRGLQLLFYSVGIGQISSEVPQNLSASRPQDRQFILSSKKLLLSDSGFYLCAWSVSAGRGTDTQYFGPGTRLTVL.

The chain combines TRBV28 with TRBJ2-1; 7 nucleotides match TRBD1. Germline V CDR1 and CDR2: MDHEN, SYDVKM. This CDR3 spans 15 amino acids. V was clipped by 3 bases and J by 4 bases; unmatched bases: 6. CDR3 residues: CASSFFGTEYNEQFF. The CDR3 DNA sequence: TGTGCCAGCAGTTTTTTTGGGACAGAATACAATGAGCAGTTCTTC.

V and J are TRBV5-6 and TRBJ1-2; the D is unclear. With 0 bases removed from V and 8 bases from J, the gap between germline ends came to 8 bases. Germline lookup yields CDR1 SGHDT and CDR2 YYEEEE. There are 12 residues in the CDR3. The CDR3 DNA sequence: TGTGCCAGCAGCTTGGTGGGCGGGGGCTACACCTTC. Protein product: CASSLVGGGYTF.

This chain connects TRBV27 to TRBJ2-3, with D uncertain. The V gene's germline CDR1 is MNHEY and CDR2 SMNVEV (reference sequence). V was pared by 2 bases and J by 4 bases, with 7 bases between. The CDR3 is made up of 13 amino acids. This chain's CDR3 is CASSLLMADTQYF. CDR3 coding DNA: TGTGCCAGCAGTTTACTCATGGCAGATACGCAGTATTTT.

The chain uses TRBV4-3 and TRBJ1-1; TRBD1 might be the D (5 bases). This CDR3 is 13 amino acids long. Germline CDR1 is LGHNA and CDR2 is YSLEER. Trimming left V 0 bases short and J 7 bases short, with 9 bases between. The CDR3 spells CASSQDSTDEAFF. CDR3 sequence (DNA): TGCGCCAGCAGCCAAGATTCGACAGATGAAGCTTTCTTT.

The chain has TRBV27 and TRBJ2-7; possible D gene TRBD1, 5 bases. V was pared by 8 bases and J by 4 bases, with 9 bases between. Per the germline V gene, CDR1 is MNHEY and CDR2 is SMNVEV (reference sequence). The CDR3 runs 11 residues. The CDR3 sequence is CASVRGYEQYF. The CDR3 nucleotides are TGTGCCAGCGTAAGGGGTTACGAGCAGTACTTC.

V is TRBV28 and J is TRBJ1-5; maybe TRBD1 (5 bases). Germline CDR1 reads MDHEN; CDR2 reads SYDVKM. Trimming stripped 6 bases from V and 0 bases from J, with 12 bases between. The CDR3 covers 15 residues. The CDR3 DNA reads TGTGCCAGCAGGGTGGGGGGGAATAGCAATCAGCCCCAGCATTTT. It yields the protein CASRVGGNSNQPQHF.

J is TRBJ2-1 and V is TRBV28, with TRBD2 identical over 10 bases. CDR3 length: 15 residues. Trimming cost V 6 bases and J 4 bases; bases outside gene matches: 6. Looked up from germline, CDR1 is MDHEN and CDR2 is SYDVKM. The CDR3 protein is CASRPGTSVYNEQFF. The CDR3 nucleotides read TGTGCCAGCAGACCCGGGACTAGCGTATACAATGAGCAGTTCTTC.

This rearrangement joins TRBV5-5 to TRBJ2-1, with 8 bases lining up with TRBD2. Germline V gene data show CDR1 as SGHKS and CDR2 as YYEKEE (reference sequence). The CDR3 runs to 16 residues. J lost 4 bases, V lost 4 bases, and 10 bases had no gene match. CDR3 in amino acids: CASSTSRLALYNEQFF. The CDR3 DNA follows: TGTGCCAGCAGCACCTCCCGACTAGCGTTATACAATGAGCAGTTCTTC.

The chain uses TRBV15 and TRBJ1-1; no reliable D call. CDR1 is LNHNV, CDR2 YYDKDF, per germline (reference sequence). The CDR3 is 13 amino acids. Trimming removed 4 bases from V and 1 base from J, with 7 bases in between. The DNA of the CDR3 is TGTGCCACCAGCACTACAACGAACACTGAAGCTTTCTTT. Protein: CATSTTTNTEAFF.

The CDR3 sequence: CASRRGGFSGANVLTF. The CDR3 DNA is TGTGCCAGCCGACGGGGAGGGTTCTCTGGGGCCAACGTCCTGACTTTC. The chain employs TRBV11-2 and TRBJ2-6; 7 bases fit TRBD2. The germline V gene encodes CDR1 SGHAT and CDR2 FQNNGV. Trimming removed 8 bases from V and 0 bases from J; junction bases left unmatched: 7. CDR3 length equals 16 residues. The entire variable domain, with the rest obtained from reference TRBV11-2 and TRBJ2-6, is as follows: EAGVAQSPRYKIIEKRQSVAFWCNPISGHATLYWYQQILGQGPKLLIQFQNNGVVDDSQLPKDRFSAERLKGVDSTLKIQPAKLEDSAVYLCASRRGGFSGANVLTFGAGSRLTVL.

Only a few counts were recorded for this clone. V and J are TRBV9 and TRBJ1-3; tentatively, D is TRBD1 (5 bases). CDR1 and CDR2 from the germline V gene are SGDLS and YYNGEE. V was trimmed by 6 bases and J by 0 bases, leaving 7 bases between them. This CDR3 is built from 13 residues. The chain's CDR3 is CASKGLSGNTIYF. In nucleotides, the CDR3 is TGTGCCAGCAAGGGGCTCTCTGGAAACACCATATATTTT.

This sequence joins TRBV19 and TRBJ1-6; D not certain. Germline values: CDR1 LNHDA, CDR2 SQIVND (reference sequence). Trimming cost V 0 bases and J 0 bases, with 6 bases left between them. This CDR3 contains 16 residues. The CDR3 loop reads CASSIDRSSYNSPLHF. The DNA of the CDR3 is TGTGCCAGTAGTATAGACAGGAGCTCCTATAATTCACCCCTCCACTTT.

This clone was counted only a few times. CDR3 nucleotides: TGTGCCACCTCCCCCCCAGGGCGGGGGACTGAAGCTTTCTTT. Translated: CATSPPGRGTEAFF. The chain uses TRBV6-5 and TRBJ1-1; possibly TRBD1 for D (5 bases). Trimming shortened V by 10 bases and J by 5 bases, and 20 bases separated the two germline ends. Per the germline V gene, CDR1 is MNHEY and CDR2 is SVGAGI. The CDR3 is made up of 14 amino acids.

The chain carries TRBV12-3 or TRBV12-4 and TRBJ1-2, with D perhaps matching TRBD1 (6 bases). This CDR3 region has 13 residues. The ends were cut back, 3 bases at V and 2 bases at J, with 7 bases in the middle. The CDR3 bases are TGTGCCAGCAGTTTTAGGGGGAACTATGGCTACACCTTC. Translating gives CASSFRGNYGYTF.

The rearrangement uses TRBV4-2 and TRBJ2-2, with unresolved D. The CDR3 sequence is 14 residues long. The V gene's germline CDR1 is LGHNA and CDR2 YNFKEQ. Trimming cost V 0 bases and J 9 bases, with 11 bases left between them. The CDR3 bases are TGTGCCAGCAGCCAAGATTTTGCAGGAAGGGAGCTGTTTTTT. It encodes CASSQDFAGRELFF.

The rearrangement joins TRBV27 to TRBJ1-6, with TRBD1 as a possible D gene (5 bases). CDR1 is MNHEY, CDR2 SMNVEV, per germline (reference sequence). This CDR3 is 18 amino acids long. The V end was cut by 6 bases, the J end by 0 bases, with 18 bases between. This CDR3 is CASSRGQGGSSYNSPLHF. The CDR3 coding sequence is TGTGCCAGCAGCCGTGGACAAGGAGGAAGCTCCTATAATTCACCCCTCCACTTT.

The rearrangement joins TRBV5-8 to TRBJ1-5; tentative D call: TRBD1 (5 bases). This CDR3 has 14 amino acids. Per the germline V gene, CDR1 is SGHTS and CDR2 is YDEGEE. Trimming stripped 1 base from V and 3 bases from J, with 8 bases between. CDR3 in DNA: TGTGCCAGCAGCTTGCGACAGCTCAATCAGCCCCAGCATTTT. It codes for CASSLRQLNQPQHF.

The chain carries TRBV5-1 and TRBJ2-5; D may match TRBD1 or TRBD2 (6 bases each). The V gene's germline CDR1 is SGHRS and CDR2 YFSETQ. V lost 2 bases and J 5 bases, leaving 10 bases between the germline ends. The length of the CDR3 is 13 residues. The CDR3, as DNA: TGCGCCAGCAGCTTACAGGGACTGGAGACCCAGTACTTC. It yields the protein CASSLQGLETQYF.

The J gene is TRBJ2-3, the V gene TRBV27; D call uncertain. Germline assignment: CDR1 MNHEY and CDR2 SMNVEV (reference sequence). The CDR3 covers 12 residues. V lost 5 bases and J 4 bases, leaving 7 bases between the germline ends. CDR3 sequence: CASSLRSDTQYF. The CDR3, as DNA: TGTGCCAGCAGTCTTAGATCAGATACGCAGTATTTT.